This T cell receptor beta chain comes out of a study of blood T cell repertoires in COVID-19. Study in general: Acute and convalescent COVID-19 specimens originated in the United States, Italy and Spain. PBMCs, B-cell-depleted T cells, or T cells provided the cDNA or gDNA that made up the material.

As handled by the study authors: Estimation of nucleated cell counts was performed using reference gene primer amplification. Generated by immunoSEQ multiplex PCR, the TCRdb table keeps only in-frame clones and is missing some. V and J calls and clone size come straight from that table; D and trimming were deduced from the DNA. Altogether some 190,000 clones are present, roughly four fifths being singletons, with the ten largest covering around 12%. Germline V CDR1 and CDR2: KGHSH, LQKENI. CDR3 length: 16 amino acids. V was pared by 3 bases and J by 1 base, with 16 bases between. This sequence originates from a woman in her fifties or sixties with acute or convalescent COVID-19. The sequencing sample was made of peripheral blood. The J gene is TRBJ2-7, the V gene TRBV18; TRBD1 is a possible D gene (5 bases). This chain's CDR3 is CASSPEWVQGSYEQYF. The DNA of the CDR3 is TGTGCCAGCTCACCCGAATGGGTTCAGGGTTCCTACGAGCAGTACTTC.